This T cell receptor beta chain is drawn from a study of OX40 agonist ivuxolimab in advanced cancers. About the investigation overall: Ivuxolimab, which targeted the costimulatory receptor OX40 (CD134), was an agonistic, fully human IgG2 monoclonal antibody. Intravenous ivuxolimab was administered to patients every 2 weeks at six dose levels: 0.01, 0.1, 0.3, 1.5, 3 and 10 mg/kg. Of the roughly 52 dose-escalation patients, hepatocellular carcinoma was present in 19, melanoma in around 15, renal cell carcinoma in 9 and head and neck cancer in 9. In the dose-escalation cohort, 70% to 90% of patients were male, and the mean age was roughly 60 years with a range of about 20 to 80. Prior anti-PD-1, anti-PD-L1 or anti-CTLA-4 therapy was permitted, and checkpoint inhibitors had been received by around 39% of dose-escalation patients. Partial responses occurred in three dose-escalation patients, of whom one had hepatocellular carcinoma and two had cutaneous melanoma. Peripheral TCRbeta sequencing was intended to test whether TCR sequence diversity was altered and clonal T-cell expansion was caused by ivuxolimab. The paper covers the monotherapy dose-escalation part of the phase I ivuxolimab trial, which included N of about 50 patients.

V is pared back by 6 bases and J by 6 bases, with 15 bases lying between the germline termini. CDR1 and CDR2 are drawn from the germline V gene (reference sequence): MNHNY, SVGAGI. Taken from cysteine to phenylalanine, the CDR3 has 14 residues. The read is trimmed to its CDR3 DNA, 42 bases read in frame from base 1. Notes on this clone: Its recognized antigen is unknown. No qualities accompany the bases; no much larger clone lies one base away.

Patients with autoimmune disease history or receiving systemic immunosuppression were excluded from the trial. Peripheral blood for TCR sequencing was collected from all dose cohorts at baseline, on cycle 4 day 1, and on cycle 7 day 1. Samples came from an open-label, multicenter, first-in-human phase I dose-escalation trial of ivuxolimab. Adults with locally advanced or metastatic melanoma, renal cell, hepatocellular, or head and neck squamous cell carcinoma were enrolled in the trial. CD4+ and CD8+ T cells were sorted separately from peripheral blood before TCR sequencing. Summary of the overall study and its limitations: Low levels of normalized T-cell clonal expansion were also seen in some nonresponding patients. After ivuxolimab, more expanded clones were found on average in CD8+ T cells than in CD4+ T cells. The antigen specificity of the clonally expanded peripheral T cells was not determined. In the 0.1-3.0 mg/kg groups, partial responders were among the patients with the lowest normalized peripheral clonal expansion, particularly in CD8+ T cells. At doses of 0.1 to 3.0 mg/kg, clonal expansion of both CD4+ and CD8+ blood T cells was observed from baseline to week 6.

Genomic DNA was isolated from the sorted cells so that the TCRbeta CDR3 region could be sequenced. The immunoSEQ Assay was used for sequencing of TCRbeta CDR3 regions. Drawn from immuneACCESS, this table holds only the in-frame rearrangements with V and J called that TCRdb kept. Clones are partly lost; checked studies trace under half to an unresolved V gene and leave the rest unexplained. The sample data list tens of thousands of clones, and around 90% of these were observed just once. The top ten clones comprise approximately 5% of the sample. The chain is made from TRBV6-6 and TRBJ2-4; TRBD1 is possibly the D segment (6 matching bases). The source material was CD4+ or CD8+ T cells sorted from blood, sampled in a trial of the OX40 agonist ivuxolimab. This TCR was sampled from an adult with an advanced solid tumor such as melanoma, head and neck, liver or kidney cancer. CDR3 region: CASSSDGQLNIQYF. The sequenced DNA is TGTGCCAGCAGCTCGGACGGACAGCTAAACATTCAGTACTTC.